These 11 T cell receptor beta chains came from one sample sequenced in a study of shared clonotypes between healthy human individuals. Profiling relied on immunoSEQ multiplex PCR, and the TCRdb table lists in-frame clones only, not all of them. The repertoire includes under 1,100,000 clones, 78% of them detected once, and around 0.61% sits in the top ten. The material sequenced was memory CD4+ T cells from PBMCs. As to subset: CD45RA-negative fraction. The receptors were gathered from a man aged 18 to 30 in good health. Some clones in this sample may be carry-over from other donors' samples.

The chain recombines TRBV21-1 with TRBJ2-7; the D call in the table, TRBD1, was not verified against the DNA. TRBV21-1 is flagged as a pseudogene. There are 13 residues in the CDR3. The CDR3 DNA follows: TGTGCCAGGAAGGACAGGGGGGGTAACGAGCAGTACTTC. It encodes CARKDRGGNEQYF.

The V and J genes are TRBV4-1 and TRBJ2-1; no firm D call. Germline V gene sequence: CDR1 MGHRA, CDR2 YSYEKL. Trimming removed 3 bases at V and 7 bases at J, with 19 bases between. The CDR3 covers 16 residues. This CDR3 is CASSHPGKDFGNEQFF. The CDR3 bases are TGCGCCAGCAGCCACCCCGGTAAAGACTTCGGAAATGAGCAGTTCTTC.

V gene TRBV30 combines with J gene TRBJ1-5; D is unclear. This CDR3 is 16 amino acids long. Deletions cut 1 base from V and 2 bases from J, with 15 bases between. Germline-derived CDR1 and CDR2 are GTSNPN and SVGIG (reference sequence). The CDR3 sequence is CAWSGAAAGGNQPQHF. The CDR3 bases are TGTGCCTGGAGTGGGGCAGCGGCTGGTGGCAATCAGCCCCAGCATTTT.

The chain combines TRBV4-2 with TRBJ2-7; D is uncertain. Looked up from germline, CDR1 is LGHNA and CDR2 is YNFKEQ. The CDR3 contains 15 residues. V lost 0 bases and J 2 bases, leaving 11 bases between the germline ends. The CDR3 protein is CASSQDARQTYEQYF. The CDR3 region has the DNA TGTGCCAGCAGCCAAGATGCGCGGCAGACCTACGAGCAGTACTTC.

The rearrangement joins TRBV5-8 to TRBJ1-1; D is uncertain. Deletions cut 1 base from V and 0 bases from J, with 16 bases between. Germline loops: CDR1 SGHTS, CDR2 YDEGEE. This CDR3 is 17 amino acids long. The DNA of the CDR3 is TGTGCCAGCAGCTTGAGGATCATGTCGATCATGAACACTGAAGCTTTCTTT. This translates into CASSLRIMSIMNTEAFF.

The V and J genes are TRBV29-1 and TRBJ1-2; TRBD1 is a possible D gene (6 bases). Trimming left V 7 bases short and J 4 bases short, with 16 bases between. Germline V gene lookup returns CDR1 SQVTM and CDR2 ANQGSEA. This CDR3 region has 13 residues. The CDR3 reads CSAKEGVLYGYTF. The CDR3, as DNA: TGCAGCGCCAAGGAGGGGGTCCTCTATGGCTACACCTTC.

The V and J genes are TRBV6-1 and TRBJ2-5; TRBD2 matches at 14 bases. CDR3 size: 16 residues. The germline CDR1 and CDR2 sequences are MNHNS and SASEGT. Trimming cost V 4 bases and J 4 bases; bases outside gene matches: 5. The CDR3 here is CASSGLGLAGGETQYF. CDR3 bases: TGTGCCAGCAGTGGCTTAGGACTAGCGGGAGGAGAGACCCAGTACTTC.

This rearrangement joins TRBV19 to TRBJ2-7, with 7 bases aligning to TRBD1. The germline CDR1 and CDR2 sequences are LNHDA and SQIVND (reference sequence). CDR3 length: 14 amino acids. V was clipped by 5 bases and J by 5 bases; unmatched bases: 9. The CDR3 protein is CASSSWDSWNEQYF. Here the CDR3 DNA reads TGTGCCAGTAGTTCGTGGGACAGTTGGAACGAGCAGTACTTC.

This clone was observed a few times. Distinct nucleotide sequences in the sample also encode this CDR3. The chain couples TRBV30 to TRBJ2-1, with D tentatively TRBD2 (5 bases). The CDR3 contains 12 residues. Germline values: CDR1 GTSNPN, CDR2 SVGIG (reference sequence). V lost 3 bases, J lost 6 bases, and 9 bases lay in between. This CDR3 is CAWSARGNEQFF. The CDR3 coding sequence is TGTGCCTGGAGCGCCCGGGGCAATGAGCAGTTCTTC.

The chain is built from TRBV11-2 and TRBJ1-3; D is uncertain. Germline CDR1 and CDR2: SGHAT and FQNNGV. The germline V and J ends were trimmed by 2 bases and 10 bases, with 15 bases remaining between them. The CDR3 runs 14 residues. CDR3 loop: CASSLKERGWTIYF. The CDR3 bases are TGTGCCAGCAGCTTAAAAGAAAGAGGATGGACCATATATTTT.

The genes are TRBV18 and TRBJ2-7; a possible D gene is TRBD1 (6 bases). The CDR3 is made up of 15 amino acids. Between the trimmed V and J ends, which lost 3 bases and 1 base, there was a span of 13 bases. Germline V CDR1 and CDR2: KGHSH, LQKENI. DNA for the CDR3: TGTGCCAGCTCACCCAGTGACAGGTTATCCTACGAGCAGTACTTC. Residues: CASSPSDRLSYEQYF.